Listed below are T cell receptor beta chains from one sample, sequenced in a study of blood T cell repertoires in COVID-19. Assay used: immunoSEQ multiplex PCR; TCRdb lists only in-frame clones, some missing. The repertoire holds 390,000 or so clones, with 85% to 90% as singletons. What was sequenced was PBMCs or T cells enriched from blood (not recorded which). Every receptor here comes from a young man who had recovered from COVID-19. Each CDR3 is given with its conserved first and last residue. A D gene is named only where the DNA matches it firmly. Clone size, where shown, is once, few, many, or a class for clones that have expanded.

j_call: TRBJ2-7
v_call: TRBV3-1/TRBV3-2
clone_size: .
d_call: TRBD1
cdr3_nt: TGTGCCAGCAGCGCCCGACAGGGTACAGGATACGAGCAGTACTTC
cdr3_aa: CASSARQGTGYEQYF

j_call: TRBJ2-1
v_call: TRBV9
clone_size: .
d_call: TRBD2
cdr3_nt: TGTGCCAGCAGCGGGAGCGGGAGTGGTTCCTACAATGAGCAGTTCTTC
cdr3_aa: CASSGSGSGSYNEQFF

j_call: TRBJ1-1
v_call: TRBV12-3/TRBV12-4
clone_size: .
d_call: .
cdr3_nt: TGTGCCAGCAGTTTACAGGGGAGCACTGAAGCTTTCTTT
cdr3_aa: CASSLQGSTEAFF

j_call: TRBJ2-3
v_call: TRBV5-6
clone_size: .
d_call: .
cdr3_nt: TGTGCCAGCAGCTGGGGAACGGGGGACCGCACAGATACGCAGTATTTT
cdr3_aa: CASSWGTGDRTDTQYF

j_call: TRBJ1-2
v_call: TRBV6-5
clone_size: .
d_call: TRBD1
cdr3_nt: TGTGCCAGCAGTTCGAACCCTGGACAGGTAAGATGGGGCTACACCTTC
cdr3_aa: CASSSNPGQVRWGYTF

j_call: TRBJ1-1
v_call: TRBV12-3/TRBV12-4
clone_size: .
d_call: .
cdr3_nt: TGTGCCAGCAGTTCCCCAGTGAACACTGAAGCTTTCTTT
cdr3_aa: CASSSPVNTEAFF

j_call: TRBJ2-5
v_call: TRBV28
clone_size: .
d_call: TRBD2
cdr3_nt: TGTGCCAGCAGCCCACCCCTCGTAGGCGGGGGGACCCAGTACTTC
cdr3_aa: CASSPPLVGGGTQYF

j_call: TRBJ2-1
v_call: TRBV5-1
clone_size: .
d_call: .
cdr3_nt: TGCGCCAGCAGCTTATTGGAGTCGCTAGCCAATGAGCAGTTCTTC
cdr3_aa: CASSLLESLANEQFF

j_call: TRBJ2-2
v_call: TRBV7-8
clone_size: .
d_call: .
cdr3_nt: TGTGCCAGCAGGCGACAGGGCCTAGGGACTGTAAACACCGGGGAGCTGTTTTTT
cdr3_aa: CASRRQGLGTVNTGELFF

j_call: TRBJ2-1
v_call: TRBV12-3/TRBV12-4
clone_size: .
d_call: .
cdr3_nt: TGTGCCAGCAGTTTATCGGTGTCAAATGAGCAGTTCTTC
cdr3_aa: CASSLSVSNEQFF

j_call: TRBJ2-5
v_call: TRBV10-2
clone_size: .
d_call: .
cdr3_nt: TGCGCCAGCAGTGAGTCGGGCGAGACCCAGTACTTC
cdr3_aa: CASSESGETQYF

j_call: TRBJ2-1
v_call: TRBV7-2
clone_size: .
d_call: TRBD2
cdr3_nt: TGTGCCAGCAGCTTGGTCGGGACTAGCGGCAGCTCCTACAATGAGCAGTTCTTC
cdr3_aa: CASSLVGTSGSSYNEQFF

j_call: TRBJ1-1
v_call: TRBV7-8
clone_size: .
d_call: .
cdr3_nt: TGTGCCAGCAGCTTAGGAGGGGGTTGGAACACTGAAGCTTTCTTT
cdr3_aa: CASSLGGGWNTEAFF

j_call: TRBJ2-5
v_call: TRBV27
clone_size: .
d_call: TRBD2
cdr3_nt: TGTGCCAGCAGCGCGGGAGCTGGAGAGACCCAGTACTTC
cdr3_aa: CASSAGAGETQYF

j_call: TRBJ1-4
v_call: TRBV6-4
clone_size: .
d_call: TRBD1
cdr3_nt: TGTGCCAGCAGTAGGGACAGAGGTGAAAAACTGTTTTTT
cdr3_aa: CASSRDRGEKLFF

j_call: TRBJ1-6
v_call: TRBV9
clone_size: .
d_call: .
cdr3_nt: TGTGCCAGCAGCGTAGCTCGGTCCTATAATTCACCCCTCCACTTT
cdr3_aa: CASSVARSYNSPLHF

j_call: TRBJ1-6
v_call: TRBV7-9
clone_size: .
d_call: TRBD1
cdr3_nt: TGTGCCAGCAGCCCCGAGGGGGCCGGGGGGGCTTCACCCCTCCACTTT
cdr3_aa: CASSPEGAGGASPLHF

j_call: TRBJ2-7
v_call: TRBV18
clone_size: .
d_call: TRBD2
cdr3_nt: TGTGCCAGCTCACTTATATCGACTAGCGGATACGAGCAGTACTTC
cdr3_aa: CASSLISTSGYEQYF

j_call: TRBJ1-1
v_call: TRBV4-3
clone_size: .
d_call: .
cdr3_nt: TGCGCCAGCAGCCAAGGACAGCACACTGAAGCTTTCTTT
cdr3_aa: CASSQGQHTEAFF

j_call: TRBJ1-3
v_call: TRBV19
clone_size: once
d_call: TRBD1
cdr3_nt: TGTGCCAGTAGTATCCGGGACAGGGGCGCAAGCTCTGGAAACACCATATATTTT
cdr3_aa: CASSIRDRGASSGNTIYF

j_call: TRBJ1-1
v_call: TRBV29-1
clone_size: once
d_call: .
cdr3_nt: TGCAGCGTTGACAAATATGCGGAGAACACTGAAGCTTTCTTT
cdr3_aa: CSVDKYAENTEAFF

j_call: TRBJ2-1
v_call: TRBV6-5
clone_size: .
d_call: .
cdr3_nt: TGTGCCAGCAGTTATGGGAGAAATGAGCAGTTCTTC
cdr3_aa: CASSYGRNEQFF

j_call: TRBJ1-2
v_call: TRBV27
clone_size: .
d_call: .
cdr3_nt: TGTGCCAGCAGTCCCACCACGGAAAGGAGGGTCTATGGCTACACCTTC
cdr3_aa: CASSPTTERRVYGYTF

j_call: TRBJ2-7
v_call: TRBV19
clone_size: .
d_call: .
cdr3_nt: TGTGCCAGTAGTACTGGACGGGACTACGAGCAGTACTTC
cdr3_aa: CASSTGRDYEQYF

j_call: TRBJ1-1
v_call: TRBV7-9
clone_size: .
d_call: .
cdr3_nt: TGTGCCAGCAGCTTGGCAGGGGAGGGCACTGAAGCTTTCTTT
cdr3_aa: CASSLAGEGTEAFF

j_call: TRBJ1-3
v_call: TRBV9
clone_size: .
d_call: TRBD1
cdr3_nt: TGTGCCAGCAGCACACAGGGGAGTCCTGGAAACACCATATATTTT
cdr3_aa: CASSTQGSPGNTIYF

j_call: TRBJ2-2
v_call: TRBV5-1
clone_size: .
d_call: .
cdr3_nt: TGCGCCAGCAGCTTGGACACTCAGGGAACCGGGGAGCTGTTTTTT
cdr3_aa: CASSLDTQGTGELFF

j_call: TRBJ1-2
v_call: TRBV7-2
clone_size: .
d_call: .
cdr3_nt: TGTGCCAGCAGCCGGACGGGAATCTATGGCTACACCTTC
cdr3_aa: CASSRTGIYGYTF

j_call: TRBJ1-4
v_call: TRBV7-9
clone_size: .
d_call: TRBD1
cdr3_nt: TGTGCCAGCAGCCCCGGGACAGGGGGTGATGAAAAACTGTTTTTT
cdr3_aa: CASSPGTGGDEKLFF

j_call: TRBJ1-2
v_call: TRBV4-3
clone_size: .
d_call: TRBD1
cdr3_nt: TGCGCCAGCAGCCGTTCGGCGGACAGGGCCGAATCCCGCTACACCTTC
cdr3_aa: CASSRSADRAESRYTF

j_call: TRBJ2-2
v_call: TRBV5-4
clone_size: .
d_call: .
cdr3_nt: TGTGCCAGCAGCTTGGGGAGGGGTTCAACTACGCTCGGGGAGCTGTTTTTT
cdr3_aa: CASSLGRGSTTLGELFF

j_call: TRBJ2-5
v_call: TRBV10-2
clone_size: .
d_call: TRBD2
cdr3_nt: TGCGCCAGCAAATTTAGCGGGGGGGCGGAGACCCAGTACTTC
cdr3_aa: CASKFSGGAETQYF

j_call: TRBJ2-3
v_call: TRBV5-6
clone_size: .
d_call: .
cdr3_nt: TGTGCCAGCAGCTCCGGCACAGATACGCAGTATTTT
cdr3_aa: CASSSGTDTQYF

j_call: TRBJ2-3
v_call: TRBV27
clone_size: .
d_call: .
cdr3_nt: TGTGCCAGCAGTTTTCCAGGGGAGAGCACAGATACGCAGTATTTT
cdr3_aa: CASSFPGESTDTQYF

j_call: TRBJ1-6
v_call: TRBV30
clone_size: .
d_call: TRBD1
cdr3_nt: TGTGCCTGGAGTGAGGGACAGTCGAATTCACCCCTCCACTTT
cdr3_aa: CAWSEGQSNSPLHF

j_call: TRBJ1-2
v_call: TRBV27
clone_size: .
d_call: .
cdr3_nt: TGTGCCAGCAGTTTAAACAGGGAGCCTACGGGCGGCTACACCTTC
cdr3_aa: CASSLNREPTGGYTF

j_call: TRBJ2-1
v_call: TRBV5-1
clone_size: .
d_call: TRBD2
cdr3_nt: TGCGCCAGCTCCCAGCGGGGCCCGGGGGTGCAGTTCTTC
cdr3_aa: CASSQRGPGVQFF

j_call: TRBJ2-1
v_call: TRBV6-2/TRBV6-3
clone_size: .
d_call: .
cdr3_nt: TGTGCCAGCAGTTTCCTGGGGGCCGATGAGCAGTTCTTC
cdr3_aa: CASSFLGADEQFF

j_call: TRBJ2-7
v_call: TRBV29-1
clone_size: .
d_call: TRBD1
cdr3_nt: TGCAGCGTTGTCGAGAGGCTAAGGGACAGTTTACCCTACGAGCAGTACTTC
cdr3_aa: CSVVERLRDSLPYEQYF

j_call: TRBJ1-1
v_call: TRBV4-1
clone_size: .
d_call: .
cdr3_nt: TGCGCCAGCAGCCGTATGGAGTTTCAGGGAAACGAAGCTTTCTTT
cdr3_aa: CASSRMEFQGNEAFF

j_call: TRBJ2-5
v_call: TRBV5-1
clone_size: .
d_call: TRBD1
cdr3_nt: TGCGCCAGCAGCTTTACAGGGGTTGGAGAGACCCAGTACTTC
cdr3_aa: CASSFTGVGETQYF

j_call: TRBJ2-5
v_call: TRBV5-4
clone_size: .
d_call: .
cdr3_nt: TGTGCCAGCAGCAAAACAGGGTGGGGGGAGACCCAGTACTTC
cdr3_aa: CASSKTGWGETQYF

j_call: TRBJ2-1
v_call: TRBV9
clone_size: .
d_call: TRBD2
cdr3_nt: TGTGCCAGCAGTACCGGACAGGTCGGCGGGAGGGCCCTCAATGAGCAGTTCTTC
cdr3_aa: CASSTGQVGGRALNEQFF

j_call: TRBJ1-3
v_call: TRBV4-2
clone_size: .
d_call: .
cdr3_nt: TGTGCCAGCAGCCAAGAGGGTGCGCAGGGGACTGGAAACACCATATATTTT
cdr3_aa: CASSQEGAQGTGNTIYF

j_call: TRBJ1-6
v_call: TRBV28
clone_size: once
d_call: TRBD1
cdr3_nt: TGTGCCAGCTTCCCAGGGGGCCGTGATTCACCCCTCCACTTT
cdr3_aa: CASFPGGRDSPLHF

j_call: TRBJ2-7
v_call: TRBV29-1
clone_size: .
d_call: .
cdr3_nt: TGCAGCGTAGTATACAGGGCCAATTCCTACGAGCAGTACTTC
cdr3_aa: CSVVYRANSYEQYF

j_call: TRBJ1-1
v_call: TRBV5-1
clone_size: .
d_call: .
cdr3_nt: TGCGCCAGCAGCGCAGCGGATTGGGATGAAGCTTTCTTT
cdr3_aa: CASSAADWDEAFF

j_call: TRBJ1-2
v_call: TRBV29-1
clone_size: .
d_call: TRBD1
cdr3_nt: TGCAGCGTGAACCGGGACAGGGCTGACTATGGCTACACCTTC
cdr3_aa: CSVNRDRADYGYTF